What follows describes a single T cell receptor (beta chain). Compared with germline, one end of the junction differs, possibly owing to a read error. Three rounds of nested PCR, following a modified ARM-PCR protocol, produced the TCRbeta library. TCRdb processed the multiplex PCR reads anew with MiXCR; each CDR3 protein has one entry. Of more than 70,000 distinct CDR3 sequences listed, roughly three fifths were seen once; the top ten hold roughly 15%. This sample's RNA came from whole unsorted tissue. These data come from a study of tumor and adjacent non-tumor tissue in lung cancer. Sequencing used lung tumor tissue. This receptor was obtained from a man between 70 and 80 years old with non-small cell lung cancer.

CDR3 sequence (DNA): TGTGCCTGCAGCGTGGGGGACAGAAACTACGAGCAATACTTC. Protein: CACSVGDRNYEQYF. This chain connects TRBV11-2 to TRBJ2-7, with 7 bases matching TRBD1. The germline CDR1 and CDR2 sequences are SGHAT and FQNNGV. The length of the CDR3 is 14 residues. Based on the CDR3 plus reference TRBV11-2 and TRBJ2-7, the full variable domain is EAGVAQSPRYKIIEKRQSVAFWCNPISGHATLYWYQQILGQGPKLLIQFQNNGVVDDSQLPKDRFSAERLKGVDSTLKIQPAKLEDSAVYLCACSVGDRNYEQYFGPGTRLTVT.